Sequencing of this T cell receptor (beta chain) was carried out in a study of the immune and genomic landscape of osteosarcoma. At the level of the study: Pediatric and adult high-grade osteosarcoma patients, median diagnosis age approximately 30. Most patients, approximately 79%, had localized disease at diagnosis. Study outcomes and limitations: Compared with cold C1, the hot C3 cluster had higher, still-low clonality.

Concerning this clone: What it recognizes is unknown.

The V gene lost 1 base and the J gene lost 0 bases, with 7 bases spanning the gap. This CDR3 has 16 residues. Per the germline V gene, CDR1 is MNHEY and CDR2 is SVGAGI. Using immunoSEQ multiplex PCR, the repertoire was profiled, and TCRdb retains in-frame clones only, with some absent. In the table there are 1,000 to 1,500 clones, roughly 77% of which are singletons. This receptor was identified in a man aged 25 to 45 with osteosarcoma. The chain couples TRBV6-5 to TRBJ2-6; D is undetermined. Sequenced: primary tumor tissue from the femur. The CDR3 bases are TGTGCCAGCAGTTACTTTGACAACTCTGGGGCCAACGTCCTGACTTTC. This gives the protein CASSYFDNSGANVLTF.